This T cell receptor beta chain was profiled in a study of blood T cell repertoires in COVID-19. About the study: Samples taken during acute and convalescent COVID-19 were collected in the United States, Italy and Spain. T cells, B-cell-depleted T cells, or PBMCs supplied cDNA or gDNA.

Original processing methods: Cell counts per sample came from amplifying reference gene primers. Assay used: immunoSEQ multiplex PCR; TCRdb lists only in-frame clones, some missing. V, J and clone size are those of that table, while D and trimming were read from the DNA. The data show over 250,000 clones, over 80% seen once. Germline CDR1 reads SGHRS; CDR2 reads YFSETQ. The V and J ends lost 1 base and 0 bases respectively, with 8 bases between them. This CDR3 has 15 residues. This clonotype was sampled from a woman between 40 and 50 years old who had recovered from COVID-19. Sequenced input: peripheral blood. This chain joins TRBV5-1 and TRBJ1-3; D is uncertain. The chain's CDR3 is CASSLLAGSGNTIYF. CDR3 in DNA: TGCGCCAGCAGCTTGTTGGCAGGCTCTGGAAACACCATATATTTT.